The rows below give T cell receptor beta chains drawn from one sample of a study of CD8 T cells in ankylosing spondylitis. TCRdb redid the calling of the 5' RACE reads with MiXCR, one entry per CDR3 protein. The sample consists of 800,000 to 900,000 distinct CDR3 sequences, about 12% of them appearing once. Sequenced material: blood, either unsorted or a sorted T cell fraction (not recorded which). These receptors all come from a male donor with ankylosing spondylitis. The CDR3 runs from the conserved cysteine through the conserved F or W. The D gene is left open where the match is weak. Not all rows give a size; the values are once, few, many and, for expanded clones, a class.

j_call	clone_size	v_call	d_call	cdr3_nt	cdr3_aa
TRBJ1-1	.	TRBV5-1	.	TGCGCCAGCAGCTTGTCAGGGATTGCTGAAGCTTTCTTT	CASSLSGIAEAFF
TRBJ2-4	few	TRBV7-2	TRBD1	TGTGCCAGCAGCTTCCAACAAGGACAGGGCCAAAACATTCAGTACTTC	CASSFQQGQGQNIQYF
TRBJ2-3	many	TRBV7-6	TRBD2	TGTGCCAGCAGCTTAGAGCGGGGGGGCTTAAATACGCAGTATTTT	CASSLERGGLNTQYF
TRBJ1-2	many	TRBV12-3/TRBV12-4	.	TGTGCCAGCAGTTTAGGGCAGGTTATTCCAAGTGACACCTTC	CASSLGQVIPSDTF
TRBJ2-1	many	TRBV27	.	TGTGCCAGCAGTTTATCCCTACACCCGCTTAACAATGAGCAGTTCTTC	CASSLSLHPLNNEQFF
TRBJ1-1	few	TRBV5-1	.	TGCGCCAGCAGCTTGTTCTCAGGGGAGACTGAAGCTTTCTTT	CASSLFSGETEAFF
TRBJ1-1	many	TRBV4-2	.	TGTGCCAGCAGCCTCCAGGAGGGCTCGAACACTGAAGCTTTCTTT	CASSLQEGSNTEAFF
TRBJ2-3	many	TRBV5-1	.	TGCGCCAGCGCTCAACTGACCCCACCCGATACGCAGTATTTT	CASAQLTPPDTQYF
TRBJ2-1	many	TRBV5-5	.	TGTGCCAGCAGCTTGGATAAATCAGGGATGGGTTACAATGAGCAGTTCTTC	CASSLDKSGMGYNEQFF
TRBJ1-4	.	TRBV7-2	.	TGTGCCAGCAGCCCCGGAGCGGGGGCGAATAATGAAAAACTGTTTTTT	CASSPGAGANNEKLFF
TRBJ2-1	few	TRBV5-1	TRBD2	TGCGCCAGCAGCCTCCCTAGCGGGGGTAGCTCCTACAATGAGCAGTTCTTC	CASSLPSGGSSYNEQFF
TRBJ1-4	few	TRBV4-3	.	TGCGCCAGCAACCAACAGGCAGGGAATGAAAAACTGTTTTTT	CASNQQAGNEKLFF
TRBJ1-1	few	TRBV12-3/TRBV12-4	.	TGTGCCAGCAGTTTGAAGGGGTGGAACACTGAAGCTTTCTTT	CASSLKGWNTEAFF
TRBJ2-1	many	TRBV10-3	TRBD1	TGTGCCATCAGAAGTGGCAGGGGACAGGGACGGAATGAGCAGTTCTTC	CAIRSGRGQGRNEQFF
TRBJ1-2	many	TRBV10-3	TRBD1	TGTGCCATCACCGCCGGGACAGGGTCCGGCTACACCTTC	CAITAGTGSGYTF
TRBJ2-7	.	TRBV7-2	.	TGTGCCAGCAGCTTTTTACGAGAACAGTACTTC	CASSFLREQYF
TRBJ2-7	.	TRBV6-2/TRBV6-3	.	TGTGCCAGCAGAGACGGGACATCGACCTACGAGCAGTACTTC	CASRDGTSTYEQYF
TRBJ2-7	.	TRBV3-1	TRBD1	TGTGCCAGCAGCCCGTTCCGGGACAGCACCTACGAGCAGTACTTC	CASSPFRDSTYEQYF
TRBJ1-5	few	TRBV5-6	TRBD1	TGTGCCAGCAGCTTGTTAGGGGATACAGGGGGCGCAGATCAGCCCCAGCATTTT	CASSLLGDTGGADQPQHF
TRBJ2-1	few	TRBV30	.	TGTGCCTGGAGTGCGAGGGGCGGGCAGTTCTTC	CAWSARGGQFF